The clone carrying this T cell receptor (beta chain) was picked up many times. These data come from a study of naive and memory T cell subsets. CDR3 length equals 16 residues. V lost 5 bases, J lost 4 bases, and 20 bases lay in between. CDR1 is SGHAT, CDR2 FQDESV, per germline (reference sequence). Two oligonucleotides, mixed equimolar, formed the beta constant-region primer covering TRBC1 and TRBC2. TCRdb passed the UMI-ligation and nested PCR reads through MiXCR, listing each CDR3 protein once. The repertoire holds 70,000 to 95,000 distinct CDR3 sequences, with around 7% as singletons. The origin of this receptor is a human donor in good health. This chain joins TRBV11-1 and TRBJ1-1; D is ambiguous. The sequenced material came from central memory CD4+ T cells from blood. CDR3 bases: TGTGCCAGCAGCATCTACCCCCCAAAAGGACGCACTGAAGCTTTCTTT. Its protein product is CASSIYPPKGRTEAFF.